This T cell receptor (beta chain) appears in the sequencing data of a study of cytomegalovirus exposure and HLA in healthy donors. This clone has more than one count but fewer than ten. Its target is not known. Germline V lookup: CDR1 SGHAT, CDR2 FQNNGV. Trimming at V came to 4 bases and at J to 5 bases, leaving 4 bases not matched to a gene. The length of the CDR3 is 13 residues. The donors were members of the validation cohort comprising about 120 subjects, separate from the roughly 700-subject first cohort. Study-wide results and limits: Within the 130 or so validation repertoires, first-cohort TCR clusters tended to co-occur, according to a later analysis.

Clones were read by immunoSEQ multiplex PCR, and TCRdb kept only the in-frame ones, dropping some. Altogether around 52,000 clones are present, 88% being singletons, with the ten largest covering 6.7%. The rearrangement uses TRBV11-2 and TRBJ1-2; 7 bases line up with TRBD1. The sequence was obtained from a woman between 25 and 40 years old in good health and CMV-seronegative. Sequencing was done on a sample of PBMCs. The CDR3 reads CASSSQGNYGYTF. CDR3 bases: TGTGCCAGCAGCTCACAGGGGAATTATGGCTACACCTTC.